This entry concerns a single TCR beta chain. These data are taken from a study of shared T cell receptors in the human thymus. TCRdb's copy holds only in-frame clones and misses some; the assay was immunoSEQ multiplex PCR. The repertoire holds hundreds of thousands of clones, with roughly 94% as singletons. The CDR3 sequence is 13 residues long. Germline V gives CDR1 LNHDA, CDR2 SQIVND (reference sequence). Deletions cut 5 bases from V and 4 bases from J, with 11 bases between. The chain joins TRBV19 to TRBJ1-2, with D unclear. The source is a human donor. Sample: thymocytes. CDR3 coding DNA: TGTGCCAGTAGTTGGGAGCCTCTCTATGGCTACACCTTC. It yields the protein CASSWEPLYGYTF.